This T cell receptor beta chain was sequenced during a study of T cell repertoires in cytomegalovirus infection. Study in general: Newly reported HLA-C-restricted and thoroughly characterized HLA-B-restricted CMV epitopes were employed. Public TCR beta signatures indicated both CMV infection and matching HLA type. The study, taken as a whole, reports: In two of eight donors, the top clonotype was HLA-C-restricted CMV-specific. The cumulative frequency of public TCR beta families identified carriers of CMV plus the relevant HLA.

The sample holds many counts of this clonotype. What it binds is unknown. V gave up 1 base and J gave up 0 bases, with 7 bases separating them. The CDR3 extends over 14 amino acids. Germline V gene lookup returns CDR1 SGHTA and CDR2 FQGNSA. TCRdb reprocessed the reads via MiXCR and lists one record per CDR3 protein. Of about 830,000 distinct CDR3 sequences listed, 30% to 35% are singletons. The chain recombines TRBV7-2 with TRBJ2-7; D is uncertain. The source is a human donor in good health (CMV status not recorded). Some clones in this sample may be carry-over from other donors' samples. Sample: cultured CD8+ T cells from PBMCs, taken from culture after CMV antigen stimulation. In DNA form, the CDR3 reads TGTGCCAGCAGCTTAGGGGTGGCCTCCTACGAGCAGTACTTC. It codes for CASSLGVASYEQYF.